This record covers a single TCR delta chain. Its target is unknown. This entry is derived from a study of Vδ1+ human thymocytes. Alphabeta T cells were depleted, then CD3+ Vdelta1+ Vdelta2- thymocytes were FACS-sorted. Between roughly 97% and 99.6% of sorted thymocytes were Vdelta1+. RNA was extracted from the cells and then reverse transcribed. The CDR3 regions were amplified by multiplex PCR from V-gene primers to a constant-region primer. TCRdb re-called the multiplex PCR reads with CATT. The sample carries tens of thousands of delta-chain clones, about 16% recorded once. Regarding the study as a whole: Unlike peripheral blood Vdelta1+ controls, thymic delta-chain sequences included 20% to 25% Vdelta2 and few Vdelta3. In the thymus, TRG and TRD repertoires looked highly polyclonal with Gaussian CDR3 lengths.

V lost 2 bases to trimming and J lost 3 bases, with 22 bases between them. The CDR3 is 18 amino acids. Germline CDR1 reads TSWWSYY; CDR2 reads QGS. The origin of this receptor is a boy younger than two who had congenital heart surgery. The material sequenced was Vdelta1+ gamma-delta thymocytes from the thymus. Subset of the sample: FACS-sorted CD3+ TCRalphabeta- TCRVdelta1+ TCRVdelta2- thymocytes. The V gene is TRDV1, the J gene TRDJ1; maybe TRDD3 (5 bases). The CDR3 DNA sequence: TGTGCTCTTGGGGAAAGAGGGGCCAGTTATTGGGGCTCCGATAAACTCATCTTT. Its translation: CALGERGASYWGSDKLIF.